The 29 T cell receptor beta chains in this list originate from one sample, sequenced in a study of identical twins. TCRdb fed the 5' RACE reads into MiXCR, producing one record per CDR3 protein. The table shows around 1.7 million distinct CDR3 sequences, with roughly a third occurring only once. Sequencing input: cord blood. The origin of the receptors is a newborn girl in good health.

The J gene is TRBJ2-2, the V gene TRBV24-1; D is undetermined. The CDR3 consists of 14 residues. Germline V gives CDR1 KGHDR, CDR2 SFDVKD. V was trimmed by 3 bases and J by 5 bases, leaving 9 bases between them. Written as DNA, the CDR3 is TGTGCCACCAGTGATGTGCAGAGGACCGGGGAGCTGTTTTTT. This sequence encodes CATSDVQRTGELFF.

The sample holds many counts of this clonotype. The rearrangement uses TRBV14 and TRBJ2-7, with D perhaps matching TRBD2 (5 bases). This CDR3 region has 14 residues. CDR1 is SGHDN and CDR2 is FVKESK in the germline V gene. The V and J ends lost 1 base and 4 bases respectively, with 11 bases between them. CDR3 residues: CASSQGLTGYEQYF. The CDR3 DNA reads TGTGCCAGCAGCCAAGGTCTTACGGGGTACGAGCAGTACTTC.

Only a few counts were recorded for this clonotype. The chain is built from TRBV6-2 or TRBV6-3 and TRBJ2-5; no clear D. Between the trimmed V and J ends, which lost 7 bases and 2 bases, there was a span of 20 bases. This CDR3 spans 16 amino acids. Germline assignment: CDR1 MNHEY and CDR2 SVGEGT. The DNA of the CDR3 is TGTGCCAGCACCCCGGCTAGGAGAAAGACACAAGAGACCCAGTACTTC. Translating gives CASTPARRKTQETQYF.

There are a few counts of this clonotype. V gene TRBV20-1 combines with J gene TRBJ2-7; 11 positions match TRBD2. Unmatched junction bases numbered 4, after V lost 5 bases and J lost 4 bases. The CDR3 is made up of 13 amino acids. Germline CDR1 and CDR2: DFQATT and SNEGSKA (reference sequence). CDR3 sequence (DNA): TGCAGTGCTTCGGGACTAGCGGATTACGAGCAGTACTTC. Translating gives CSASGLADYEQYF.

This clonotype occurred a few times. V and J are TRBV14 and TRBJ1-1; D gene uncertain. Trimming shortened V by 0 bases and J by 10 bases, and 9 bases separated the two germline ends. The V gene's germline CDR1 is SGHDN and CDR2 FVKESK. The CDR3 loop spans 12 amino acids. Here the CDR3 DNA reads TGTGCCAGCAGCCAAGAAACTGGGAGAGCTTTCTTT. This translates into CASSQETGRAFF.

The table lists this clonotype with a few counts. V is TRBV5-4 and J is TRBJ2-7; D is tentatively TRBD1 or TRBD2 (5 bases each). Germline-derived CDR1 and CDR2 are SGHNT and YYREEE (reference sequence). The CDR3 consists of 13 residues. Trimming took off 2 bases at V and 4 bases at J, with 10 bases between the two ends. The CDR3 spells CASSFLGRYEQYF. The CDR3 DNA follows: TGTGCCAGCAGCTTCTTGGGACGGTACGAGCAGTACTTC.

This chain connects TRBV7-8 to TRBJ1-1; no reliable D call. CDR3 length: 15 amino acids. Trimming removed 2 bases at V and 0 bases at J, with 10 bases between. In germline, CDR1 is SGHVS, CDR2 FQNEAQ. The CDR3 DNA is TGTGCCAGCAGCTTATCCCAAACAGTGAACACTGAAGCTTTCTTT. As protein: CASSLSQTVNTEAFF.

The chain is built from TRBV30 and TRBJ2-1, with 8 nucleotides matching TRBD2. J gave up 12 bases and V 4 bases, and 14 bases lay outside the gene matches. There are 14 residues in the CDR3. Germline lookup yields CDR1 GTSNPN and CDR2 SVGIG (reference sequence). The CDR3, as DNA: TGTGCCTGGAACAAGGTCCCGGGGGGGCTTAGGCAGTTCTTC. This codes for CAWNKVPGGLRQFF.

The chain joins TRBV7-2 to TRBJ2-4; D unclear. Matching the DNA end better, TRBJ2-5 makes the J call doubtful. Germline V gene sequence: CDR1 SGHTA, CDR2 FQGNSA. CDR3 size: 12 residues. The CDR3, as DNA: TGTGCCAGCAGCACCAGCGTCGGGACCCAGTACTTC. Protein sequence: CASSTSVGTQYF.

The rearrangement uses TRBV6-5 and TRBJ2-7; TRBD1 agrees at 9 bases. The CDR3 runs to 13 residues. J lost 7 bases, V lost 5 bases, and 6 bases had no gene match. Germline V gives CDR1 MNHEY, CDR2 SVGAGI. The CDR3 region is CASSRRDRVEQYF. The CDR3 DNA is TGTGCCAGCAGTCGCCGGGACAGGGTTGAGCAGTACTTC.

V usage is TRBV6-1 and J usage is TRBJ1-4; D is unclear. Per germline, CDR1 MNHNS and CDR2 SASEGT. V was trimmed by 8 bases and J by 0 bases, leaving 10 bases between them. The CDR3 totals 14 residues. CDR3 nucleotides: TGTGCCAGCGCAGCCATAGCAACTAATGAAAAACTGTTTTTT. The encoded protein is CASAAIATNEKLFF.

This clonotype came up a few times. The CDR3 DNA reads as TGCAGTGCTACGCGGGCAGGGGGCGGCGAGCAGTACTTC. This codes for CSATRAGGGEQYF. This chain uses TRBV20-1 with TRBJ2-7, with 8 bases lining up with TRBD1. Germline CDR1 is DFQATT and CDR2 is SNEGSKA (reference sequence). J lost 6 bases, V lost 4 bases, and 8 bases had no gene match. The CDR3 runs to 13 residues.

The chain is built from TRBV7-2 and TRBJ2-1; 11 bases are shared with TRBD2. Germline loops: CDR1 SGHTA, CDR2 FQGNSA. With V trimmed by 5 bases and J by 10 bases, 10 bases remained unmatched. CDR3 length: 15 amino acids. The CDR3 bases are TGTGCCAGCAGCGCTCAAACTAGCGGGAGCGGCGAGCAGTTCTTC. Encoded protein: CASSAQTSGSGEQFF.

The V call is TRBV27, the J call TRBJ1-1; D unresolved. Germline V CDR1 and CDR2: MNHEY, SMNVEV (reference sequence). The CDR3 has 11 residues. V shed 8 bases and J shed 0 bases, with 4 bases lying between them. CDR3 DNA sequence: TGTGCCAGCGACATGAACACTGAAGCTTTCTTT. Translating gives CASDMNTEAFF.

V is TRBV5-6 and J is TRBJ2-4, with D maybe TRBD2 (6 bases). The CDR3 is 12 residues long. The germline V and J ends were trimmed by 1 base and 15 bases, with 14 bases remaining between them. The germline V gene has CDR1 SGHDT and CDR2 YYEEEE. This CDR3 is CASSLSAGYPYF. Written as DNA, the CDR3 is TGTGCCAGCAGCTTGAGCGCGGGGTATCCGTACTTC.

This chain connects TRBV10-2 to TRBJ1-6; 9 bases are shared with TRBD1. J was trimmed by 9 bases and V by 7 bases; bases with no gene match: 13. The CDR3 is 16 amino acids. Germline lookup yields CDR1 WSHSY and CDR2 SAAADI. CDR3 amino acids: CASTRPTGTGSSPLHF. The CDR3 coding sequence is TGCGCCAGCACCCGACCGACCGGGACAGGGAGTTCACCCCTCCACTTT.

The chain recombines TRBV27 with TRBJ2-6; D unresolved. The CDR3 has 15 residues. With 5 bases removed from V and 0 bases from J, the gap between germline ends came to 8 bases. Germline CDR1 and CDR2: MNHEY and SMNVEV (reference sequence). DNA for the CDR3: TGTGCCAGCAGTCGTGAAGGCTCTGGGGCCAACGTCCTGACTTTC. Encoded protein: CASSREGSGANVLTF. The variable domain in full, with the rest retrieved from reference TRBV27 and TRBJ2-6, is EAQVTQNPRYLITVTGKKLTVTCSQNMNHEYMSWYRQDPGLGLRQIYYSMNVEVTDKGDVPEGYKVSRKEKRNFPLILESPSPNQTSLYFCASSREGSGANVLTFGAGSRLTVL.

This clonotype came up a few times. This chain uses TRBV29-1 with TRBJ1-1; 7 nucleotides agree with TRBD1. The CDR3 extends over 13 amino acids. In germline, CDR1 is SQVTM, CDR2 ANQGSEA. J gave up 1 base and V 3 bases, and 2 bases lay outside the gene matches. The CDR3 reads CSVDRTGNTEAFF. The CDR3 DNA reads as TGCAGCGTTGATAGGACAGGGAACACTGAAGCTTTCTTT.

This clonotype was seen ten or more times. This chain joins TRBV5-1 and TRBJ2-7, with 7 bases matching TRBD1. Germline lookup yields CDR1 SGHRS and CDR2 YFSETQ. V was pared by 2 bases and J by 2 bases, with 16 bases of the junction left unmatched. The CDR3 runs to 18 residues. CDR3 nucleotide sequence: TGCGCCAGCAGCTTTAGTGTGAGCAGGGGGAACATTCCCTACGAGCAGTACTTC. The encoded protein is CASSFSVSRGNIPYEQYF.

The gene calls are TRBV25-1 and TRBJ1-4; the match to TRBD1 covers 11 bases. This CDR3 is built from 16 residues. Germline V gene sequence: CDR1 MGHDK, CDR2 SYGVNS. The trim removed 0 bases at V and 5 bases at J, leaving 2 bases unmatched. CDR3: CASSEYGTGGNEKLFF. CDR3 coding DNA: TGTGCCAGCAGTGAATATGGGACAGGGGGGAATGAAAAACTGTTTTTT.

This chain connects TRBV12-3 or TRBV12-4 to TRBJ2-1, with D tentatively TRBD2 (5 bases). The CDR3 totals 13 residues. V lost 6 bases and J 8 bases, leaving 14 bases between the germline ends. The CDR3 sequence is CASRVRERHEQFF. In DNA form, the CDR3 reads TGTGCCAGCAGGGTTAGGGAGAGACATGAGCAGTTCTTC.

There are a few counts of this clonotype. The chain employs TRBV27 and TRBJ2-1; TRBD2 matches at 7 bases. Germline V gene lookup returns CDR1 MNHEY and CDR2 SMNVEV (reference sequence). V lost 5 bases to trimming and J lost 1 base; unmatched junction nucleotides: 5. This CDR3 region has 15 residues. CDR3 sequence (DNA): TGTGCCAGCAGTAAGGAGCGGGGATCCTACAATGAGCAGTTCTTC. Amino acids: CASSKERGSYNEQFF.

The chain couples TRBV7-2 to TRBJ1-1; the D is unclear. Germline loops: CDR1 SGHTA, CDR2 FQGNSA. Trimming took 5 bases from V and 8 from J, leaving 18 bases between them. The CDR3 is 14 residues long. Written as DNA, the CDR3 is TGTGCCAGCAGCCCCGTCACCCGGGGTGACGAAGCTTTCTTT. It encodes CASSPVTRGDEAFF.

V and J are TRBV12-3 or TRBV12-4 and TRBJ1-4; D possibly corresponds to TRBD1 (5 bases). The V end was cut by 6 bases, the J end by 5 bases, with 22 bases between. The CDR3 has 17 residues. CDR3 region: CASSLRDYPIQNEKLFF. CDR3 coding DNA: TGTGCCAGCAGCTTGCGGGACTACCCCATCCAAAATGAAAAACTGTTTTTT.

In its sample, this clonotype was seen many times. The genes are TRBV21-1 and TRBJ2-5; TRBD2, the table's D call, lacks a check against the DNA. TRBV21-1 is a pseudogene segment. The CDR3 sequence is 11 residues long. The CDR3 DNA is TGTGCCAGCGGGAGGGCTAAACCCCAGTACTTC. This translates into CASGRAKPQYF.

This clonotype was picked up a small number of times. The chain combines TRBV27 with TRBJ1-1, with D possibly TRBD1 on 5 matching bases. This CDR3 region has 13 residues. V was pared by 4 bases and J by 1 base, with 7 bases between. The germline CDR1 and CDR2 sequences are MNHEY and SMNVEV (reference sequence). CDR3 sequence (DNA): TGTGCCAGCAGTTGGGGGACGAACACTGAAGCTTTCTTT. Residues: CASSWGTNTEAFF.

This clonotype was seen many times. The rearrangement uses TRBV13 and TRBJ2-5, with no clear D. The CDR3 spans 12 residues. V lost 5 bases, J lost 3 bases, and 7 bases lay in between. Germline V CDR1 and CDR2: PRHDT, FYEKMQ (reference sequence). The DNA for the CDR3 is TGTGCCAGCAGCCCTAACGAAGAGACCCAGTACTTC. Amino acids: CASSPNEETQYF. Full variable domain (rest looked up from reference TRBV13 and TRBJ2-5): AAGVIQSPRHLIKEKRETATLKCYPIPRHDTVYWYQQGPGQDPQFLISFYEKMQSDKGSIPDRFSAQQFSDYHSELNMSSLELGDSALYFCASSPNEETQYFGPGTRLLVL.

The sample holds a few counts of this clonotype. This chain links TRBV5-1 with TRBJ1-2, with D perhaps TRBD1 (5 bases). This CDR3 has 12 residues. Germline V gene sequence: CDR1 SGHRS, CDR2 YFSETQ. Trimming removed 2 bases from V and 7 bases from J, with 9 bases in between. The CDR3 nucleotides are TGCGCCAGCAGCTTATTACAGGTTGGCTACACCTTC. Its translation: CASSLLQVGYTF.

V is TRBV19 and J is TRBJ2-1; 9 bases fit TRBD1. Germline V CDR1 and CDR2: LNHDA, SQIVND (reference sequence). J lost 7 bases, V lost 3 bases, and 10 bases had no gene match. CDR3 length equals 16 residues. The CDR3 nucleotides read TGTGCCAGTAGTATCACAGGGGGCTGGCCCTTAAATGAGCAGTTCTTC. Protein: CASSITGGWPLNEQFF.